The clone carrying this T cell receptor (beta chain) was recorded a few times. As yet, its antigen is unknown. A single record per CDR3 protein comes from TCRdb applying MiXCR to the 5' RACE reads. The sample has around 280,000 distinct CDR3 sequences; more than 6.5% are singletons. The ends were cut back, 5 bases at V and 5 bases at J, with 11 bases in the middle. Looked up from germline, CDR1 is DFQATT and CDR2 is SNEGSKA (reference sequence). This CDR3 comprises 12 residues. The data are from a study of identical twins. Study findings and constraints: Invariant populations such as MAIT and iNKT cells could partly muddle zero-insertion analyses. Beta out-of-frame twin sharing showed a weaker excess. Cord blood's abundant beta clonotypes had fewer insertions, unlike memory repertoires.

These same records also appear under a second study, on yellow fever vaccine responses in identical twins.

V and J are TRBV20-1 and TRBJ2-3; no clear D. The sequenced sample consisted of memory (CD45RO+) T cells sorted from blood. This TCR derives from a young woman in good health. The CDR3 bases are TGCAGTGCTGACACCCCACAAGATACGCAGTATTTT. Its protein product is CSADTPQDTQYF.